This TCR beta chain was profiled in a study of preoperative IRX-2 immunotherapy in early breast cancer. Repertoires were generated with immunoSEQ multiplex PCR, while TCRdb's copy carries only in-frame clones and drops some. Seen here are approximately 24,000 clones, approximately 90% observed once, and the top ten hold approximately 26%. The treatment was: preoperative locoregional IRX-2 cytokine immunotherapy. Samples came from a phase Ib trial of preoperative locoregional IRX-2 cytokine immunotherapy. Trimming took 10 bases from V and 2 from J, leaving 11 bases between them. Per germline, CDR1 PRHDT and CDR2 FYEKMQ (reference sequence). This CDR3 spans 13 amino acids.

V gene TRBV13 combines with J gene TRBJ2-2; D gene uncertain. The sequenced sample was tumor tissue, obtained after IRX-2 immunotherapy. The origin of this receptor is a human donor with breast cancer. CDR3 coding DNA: TGTGCCACCCACCCGCGAAACACCGGGGAGCTGTTTTTT. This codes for CATHPRNTGELFF.